The present entry profiles one TCR beta chain with its context. This sample stems from a study of blood T cell repertoires in COVID-19. Study in general: Collection of acute and convalescent COVID-19 samples took place in the United States, Italy and Spain.

Clones were sequenced by immunoSEQ multiplex PCR, and TCRdb holds only the in-frame ones, with some missing. The sample lists 130,000 to 150,000 clones, roughly 90% seen once, with 1.2% in the top ten. Participants had their cohort set by participant-reported clinical history. This CDR3 contains 15 residues. J was trimmed by 5 bases and V by 4 bases; bases with no gene match: 6. Germline V gives CDR1 SGHRS, CDR2 YFSETQ. Sequencing input: PBMCs or T cells enriched from blood (not recorded which). The TCR sequence derives from a woman aged 25 to 39 with acute COVID-19. V is TRBV5-1 and J is TRBJ2-1; 10 nucleotides line up with TRBD2. The CDR3 nucleotides are TGCGCCAGCAGCCGAAACCTAGCGGGAGACAATGAGCAGTTCTTC. It translates to CASSRNLAGDNEQFF.